Included here is one TCR beta chain sequence, with context. Its antigen is unidentified. CDR3 length equals 14 residues. Per germline, CDR1 MNHEY and CDR2 SVGAGI. The V gene end was trimmed by 7 bases and the J gene end by 1 base; junction bases not matched to a gene: 7. Sequencing used immunoSEQ multiplex PCR; TCRdb keeps in-frame clones, though not all of them. Of some 2.1 million clones in the sample, roughly 95% were seen once. The sample belongs to a study of shared clonotypes between healthy human individuals. Findings and limits, study-wide: Compared with memory subsets, naive subsets generally had larger estimated richness.

CD45RO-negative cells were positively selected for CCR7, leaving out terminally differentiated effector memory CD45RA+ cells. Every contributor of samples was a Caucasian grown-up residing in Nashville, Tennessee. The rearrangement joins TRBV6-5 to TRBJ2-7, with 7 positions matching TRBD2. The material sequenced was naive CD8+ T cells sorted from blood. This receptor was taken from a man younger than 35 in good health. DNA of the CDR3: TGTGCCAGCAACGCCGGGACTACGTCCTACGAGCAGTACTTC. Protein: CASNAGTTSYEQYF.